This TCR beta chain was sequenced for a study of shared clonotypes between healthy human individuals. Turning to the study itself: Three men and a couple of women, aged 18 to 49, were donors. Study results and limitations: Represented genetic and exposure-history diversity was restricted by having few donors. Generation probability values for non-shared clonotypes were lower than those for clonotypes shared by all four donors.

Note on this clone: Its specificity is unknown.

Germline V CDR1 and CDR2: SGHDT, YYEEEE. This CDR3 spans 13 amino acids. Trimming took off 0 bases at V and 2 bases at J, with 6 bases between the two ends. This table comes from immunoSEQ multiplex PCR, and its TCRdb copy is limited to in-frame clones, with some not included. The sample comprises roughly 1.5 million clones, under 99% of which are singletons, and about 0.42% rests with the top ten. This TCR came from a man in his thirties or forties in good health. The chain couples TRBV5-6 to TRBJ2-7; D might be TRBD1 (5 bases). Sample: naive CD4+ T cells sorted from blood. Subset here: CD45RA+ positively selected. The CDR3 loop reads CASSLDRTYEQYF. In nucleotides, the CDR3 is TGTGCCAGCAGCTTGGACAGGACCTACGAGCAGTACTTC.